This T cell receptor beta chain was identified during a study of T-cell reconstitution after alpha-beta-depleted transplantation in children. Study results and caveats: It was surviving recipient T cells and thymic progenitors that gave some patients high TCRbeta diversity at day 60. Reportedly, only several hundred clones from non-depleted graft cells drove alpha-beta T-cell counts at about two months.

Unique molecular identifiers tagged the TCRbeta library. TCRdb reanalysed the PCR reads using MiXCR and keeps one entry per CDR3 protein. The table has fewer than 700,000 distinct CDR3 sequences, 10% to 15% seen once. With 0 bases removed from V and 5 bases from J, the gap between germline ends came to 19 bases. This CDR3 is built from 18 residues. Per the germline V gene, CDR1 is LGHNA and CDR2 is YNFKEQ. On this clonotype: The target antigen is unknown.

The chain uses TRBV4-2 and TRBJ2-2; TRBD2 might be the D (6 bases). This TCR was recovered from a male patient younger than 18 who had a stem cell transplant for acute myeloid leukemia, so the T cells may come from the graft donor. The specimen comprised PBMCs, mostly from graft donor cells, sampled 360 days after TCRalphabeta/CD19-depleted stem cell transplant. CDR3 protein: CASSQDTPSWSGTGELFF. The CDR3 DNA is TGTGCCAGCAGCCAAGATACCCCGAGTTGGAGCGGGACCGGGGAGCTGTTTTTT.